This T cell receptor beta chain originates from a study of blood T cells in healthy people across ages. The germline V gene has CDR1 ENHRY and CDR2 SYGVKD. Trimming pared 7 bases from V and 3 bases from J, leaving 9 bases between. CDR3 length: 13 amino acids. A second PCR, run for 7 to 11 cycles, used a sample-barcoded 5' primer plus a J-beta primer mix. One entry per CDR3 protein results from TCRdb running MiXCR on the 5' RACE reads. The sample has around 500,000 distinct CDR3 sequences, over 25% seen once. These data were likewise used in another study, on T cells of mothers and their children.

The chain links TRBV10-3 to TRBJ2-2, with D maybe TRBD1 (6 bases). The receptor was isolated from a boy aged 2 to 10 in good health. What was sequenced was blood. The CDR3 sequence: CAIKGQDTGELFF. CDR3 sequence (DNA): TGTGCCATCAAGGGACAAGACACCGGGGAGCTGTTTTTT.